This T cell receptor (beta chain) was retrieved from a study of T cells in Graves' hyperthyroidism and ophthalmopathy. Study details: Before treatment of any kind, peripheral blood was taken at initial diagnosis. Study results and caveats: Ophthalmopathy was separated from stable hyperthyroidism by a 13 V-J model. Most thyroid clonotypes expanded above 0.001 appeared in blood too.

Amplified TCR beta CDR3 regions derived from RNA transcripts. The TCR CDR3 was amplified in a first-round RT-PCR using the HTBI primer set. TCRdb ran MiXCR on the multiplex PCR reads and lists one entry per CDR3 protein. The sample has 470,000 or so distinct CDR3 sequences; about 20% are singletons. The patients, who ranged from 18 to 65 in age, presented with newly diagnosed hyperthyroidism lasting under 2 months. Germline-derived CDR1 and CDR2 are MNHEY and SVGEGT. With V trimmed by 6 bases and J by 5 bases, 11 bases remained unmatched. This CDR3 spans 15 amino acids. This clonotype was found once. What it binds is not known.

This sequence originates from a man between 18 and 35 years old with Graves' hyperthyroidism. The chain links TRBV6-2 or TRBV6-3 to TRBJ2-5, with TRBD1 matching 8 bases. Source material: blood. CDR3 loop: CASSLSDRAWETQYF. The CDR3 nucleotides read TGTGCCAGCAGCCTATCGGACAGGGCCTGGGAGACCCAGTACTTC.